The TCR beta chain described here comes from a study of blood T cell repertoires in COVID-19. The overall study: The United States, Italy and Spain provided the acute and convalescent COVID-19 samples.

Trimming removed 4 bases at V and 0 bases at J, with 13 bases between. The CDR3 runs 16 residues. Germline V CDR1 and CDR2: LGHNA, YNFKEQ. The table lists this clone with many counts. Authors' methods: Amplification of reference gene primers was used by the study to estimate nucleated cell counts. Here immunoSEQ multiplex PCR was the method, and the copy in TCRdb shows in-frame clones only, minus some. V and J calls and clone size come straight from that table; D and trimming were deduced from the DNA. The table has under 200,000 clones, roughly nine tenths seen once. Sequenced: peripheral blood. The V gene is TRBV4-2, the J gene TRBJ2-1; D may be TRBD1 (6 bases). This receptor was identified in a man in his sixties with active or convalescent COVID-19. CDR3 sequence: CASSPPTGSSYNEQFF. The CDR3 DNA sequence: TGTGCCAGCAGCCCGCCGACAGGCTCCTCCTACAATGAGCAGTTCTTC.